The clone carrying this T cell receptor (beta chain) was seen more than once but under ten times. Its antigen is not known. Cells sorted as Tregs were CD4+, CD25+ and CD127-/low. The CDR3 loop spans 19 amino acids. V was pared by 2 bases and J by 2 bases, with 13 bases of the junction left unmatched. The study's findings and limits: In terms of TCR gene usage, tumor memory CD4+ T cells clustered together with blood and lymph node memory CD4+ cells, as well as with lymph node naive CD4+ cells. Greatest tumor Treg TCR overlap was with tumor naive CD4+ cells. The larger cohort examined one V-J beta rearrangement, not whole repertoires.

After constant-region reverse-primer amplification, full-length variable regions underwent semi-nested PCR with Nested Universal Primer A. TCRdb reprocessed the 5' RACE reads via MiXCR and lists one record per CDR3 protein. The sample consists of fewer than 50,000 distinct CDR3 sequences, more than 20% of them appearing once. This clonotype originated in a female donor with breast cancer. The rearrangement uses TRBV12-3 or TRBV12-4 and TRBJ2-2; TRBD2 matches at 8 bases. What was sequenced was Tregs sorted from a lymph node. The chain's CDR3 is CASSLSPGRLATNTGELFF. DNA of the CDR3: TGTGCCAGCAGTTTAAGTCCAGGGAGACTAGCGACAAACACCGGGGAGCTGTTTTTT.